This T cell receptor (beta chain) was observed in a study of T cells in Graves' hyperthyroidism and ophthalmopathy (dated by TCRdb to about 2019). With regard to the full study: Peripheral blood samples were taken at initial diagnosis, before any treatment was given. A discovery cohort of about a hundred patients, about 40 with Graves' ophthalmopathy and approximately 60 with stable Graves' hyperthyroidism, was used to find distinguishing TCR V-J signatures. Prospective prediction of ophthalmopathy was tested in an independent validation cohort of 18 to 20 hyperthyroidism patients and 17 patients who later progressed to ophthalmopathy. For training and testing, the 110 or so patients in the discovery cohort were randomly divided in a 7:3 ratio. The study also compared thyroid tissue and blood T-cell repertoires from 6 or 7 Graves' hyperthyroidism patients. Once sampling was done, hyperthyroidism patients were given methimazole at a starting dose of 30 mg daily, whereas ophthalmopathy patients were given high-dose intravenous methylprednisolone. The paper reports TCR Vbeta CDR3 sequencing of 135 peripheral blood samples: approximately 41 ophthalmopathy, under 80 hyperthyroidism and approximately 17 progressor patients.

Amplification of TCR beta CDR3 regions was carried out from RNA transcripts. The TCR CDR3 was subjected to a first round of RT-PCR using the HTBI primer set and the Qiagen OneStep RT-PCR kit. Libraries were constructed in a second round of multiplex PCR, after which size selection and purification were carried out. Libraries were sequenced paired-end with 100 bp reads on an Illumina HiSeq2000. The paper's processing steps were these. Raw data were processed with SOAPnuke, discarding reads with adapters, uncalled bases, mean Phred below 15, or no exact constant-primer or identifier match. High-quality paired reads were merged with COPE v1.2.5, and unique nucleotide sequences were defined as clonotypes. Clonotypes were aligned to IMGT TRBV, TRBD and TRBJ reference segments using MiTCR v1.1. The analysis was restricted to V-J combinations with a frequency above 0.0001, which together covered just over 98% of the repertoires. A TCS score was defined as the ratio of F50 (clonal expansion) to E x V (chaos), with BLOSUM62-based TCRdist applied between CDR3 peptides within each V-J. Welch's t-statistics and random forest reduced approximately 520 V-J features to 10 to 15, which were used in a naive Bayes classifier (R e1071). The raw public data were reprocessed by TCRdb itself: fastp quality trimming at Q25, MiXCR clonotype calling, in-frame beta chains only. Rows with a matching CDR3 protein are joined into one entry that keeps the most common DNA and genes. In this record, the V and J calls reflect TCRdb's handling and not the investigators' own analysis. This sample lists 600,000 to 900,000 distinct CDR3 sequences; around 15% were detected once. The ten largest clones capture roughly 8% of the sample.

This clonotype was seen many times. Its antigen remains undetermined. It has no much larger one-base neighbor in the sample; base qualities were not kept. CDR1 and CDR2 (MDHEN, SYDVKM) derive from the germline V gene. The CDR3 runs 14 residues from the cysteine to the phenylalanine. Just the 42-base CDR3 DNA is kept, in frame starting at base 1. From V the trimming removes 2 bases and from J it removes 5 bases, while the gene matches leave 5 bases of the junction unaccounted for. Here is what the overall study found, with its caveats: Most expanded thyroid clonotypes (frequency above 0.001) were also detected in blood, a finding suggesting that blood repertoires may reflect thyroid immune responses. A 13 V-J signature model separated ophthalmopathy from stable hyperthyroidism, with around 88% sensitivity and roughly 81% specificity in cross-validation and 80%/75% in testing. In validation, the model predicted progression to ophthalmopathy a median of 6.5 months before onset, with 70% to 71% sensitivity and 72.22% specificity. Sample size was not statistically predetermined, and blinding of investigators to group allocation was not performed.

A patient counted as having stable Graves' hyperthyroidism if no progression to ophthalmopathy occurred over 18 months of follow-up. Hyperthyroidism patients were newly diagnosed, had a disease duration of under 2 months, and were aged 18 to 65 years. Patients with uncontrolled infections, other autoimmune diseases, pregnancy or lactation were excluded. Diagnoses were based on clinical symptoms, serum thyroxine and TRAb, thyroid ultrasound and orbital computed tomography. PBMCs were separated from under 11 ml of fresh peripheral blood using Ficoll-Paque density gradient centrifugation. Total RNA was extracted with Trizol reagent, and quality was checked on an Agilent 2100 Bioanalyzer.

The chain uses TRBV28 and TRBJ2-5, with 7 bases aligning to TRBD1. The TCR originated in a man aged 18 to 30 with Graves' hyperthyroidism. The sequenced sample was blood. The nucleotides are TGTGCCAGCAGTTTACCCACAGGGGACGAGACCCAGTACTTC. Its protein reads: CASSLPTGDETQYF.